One sample yielded the 11 T cell receptor beta chains listed below, sequenced in a study of T cell responses to AZD1222 COVID-19 vaccine. Libraries were prepared by immunoSEQ multiplex PCR; TCRdb keeps only in-frame clonotypes and omits some of them. The sample consists of 150,000 to 200,000 clones, roughly 88% of them appearing once. This material consisted of peripheral blood, taken 28 days after the second AZD1222 dose. The receptor source for this set is an adult who received the AZD1222 COVID-19 vaccine.

This clone was seen a handful of times. The CDR3 region is CASSNGGGYQPQHF. Written as DNA, the CDR3 is TGTGCCAGCAGCAACGGGGGCGGTTATCAGCCCCAGCATTTT. The chain combines TRBV6-2 or TRBV6-3 with TRBJ1-5; TRBD1 is a possible D gene (6 bases). Trimming took off 6 bases at V and 5 bases at J, with 14 bases between the two ends. The germline gives CDR1 MNHEY, CDR2 SVGEGT. The CDR3 consists of 14 residues.

The rearrangement joins TRBV12-3 or TRBV12-4 to TRBJ2-2; D call uncertain. There are 12 residues in the CDR3. V lost 7 bases, J lost 7 bases, and 10 bases lay in between. The CDR3: CASTPAGGELFF. The CDR3 region has the DNA TGTGCCAGCACCCCGGCTGGCGGGGAGCTGTTTTTT.

The DNA for the CDR3 is TGTGCCAGCCTGGACAGTTGGGGAGAGACCCAGTACTTC. Protein sequence: CASLDSWGETQYF. The rearrangement links TRBV6-5 to TRBJ2-5, with D possibly matching TRBD1 (6 bases). This CDR3 has 13 amino acids. V was clipped by 8 bases and J by 4 bases, with 14 bases between them. Germline V gene sequence: CDR1 MNHEY, CDR2 SVGAGI.

The chain is built from TRBV11-3 and TRBJ2-3, with D perhaps being TRBD1 or TRBD2 (5 bases each). The CDR3 runs 16 residues. V was shortened by 6 bases and J by 3 bases, with 19 bases between the two germline ends. Germline-derived CDR1 and CDR2 are SGHNT and YENEEA. CDR3: CASSPRRDVPTDTQYF. Here the CDR3 DNA reads TGTGCCAGCAGTCCGCGACGGGACGTACCTACAGATACGCAGTATTTT.

The chain combines TRBV7-2 with TRBJ2-1; TRBD2 agrees at 11 bases. Germline values: CDR1 SGHTA, CDR2 FQGNSA. Trimming removed 5 bases from V and 8 bases from J; junction bases left unmatched: 8. The CDR3 has 15 amino acids. The CDR3 spells CASSPNSGGAYEQFF. DNA of the CDR3: TGTGCCAGCAGCCCTAATAGCGGGGGGGCGTATGAGCAGTTCTTC.

This chain connects TRBV15 to TRBJ2-7, with D possibly being TRBD1 (7 bases). CDR1 and CDR2 (germline): LNHNV, YYDKDF (reference sequence). The CDR3 is 15 residues long. V gave up 0 bases and J gave up 7 bases, with 16 bases separating them. The CDR3 here is CATSRDLGQAGEQYF. CDR3 in DNA: TGTGCCACCAGCAGAGATCTCGGACAGGCGGGAGAGCAGTACTTC.

The CDR3 reads CASSGRSSGANVLTF. The CDR3 DNA follows: TGTGCCAGCAGCGGACGAAGCTCTGGGGCCAACGTCCTGACTTTC. This chain joins TRBV21-1 and TRBJ2-6. TRBV21-1 is an annotated pseudogene. CDR3 length: 15 amino acids.

This sequence joins TRBV6-2 or TRBV6-3 and TRBJ1-5; TRBD1 matches at 7 bases. The trim removed 4 bases at V and 5 bases at J, leaving 5 bases unmatched. Germline values: CDR1 MNHEY, CDR2 SVGEGT. The CDR3 totals 14 residues. CDR3: CASSSLTGYQPQHF. CDR3 sequence (DNA): TGTGCCAGCAGTTCACTGACAGGGTATCAGCCCCAGCATTTT.

The CDR3 is CASSPNLNEKLFF. DNA of the CDR3: TGTGCCAGCTCACCTAACCTTAATGAAAAACTGTTTTTT. The chain couples TRBV18 to TRBJ1-4; D is uncertain. V dropped 3 bases and J dropped 4 bases, with 6 bases sitting between them. Germline V lookup: CDR1 KGHSH, CDR2 LQKENI. The CDR3 contains 13 residues.

This clone was detected many times. This chain uses TRBV2 with TRBJ1-6; TRBD1 agrees at 9 bases. Germline loops: CDR1 SNHLY, CDR2 FYNNEI. The V and J ends lost 3 bases and 7 bases, in that order; junction bases with no gene match: 7. The CDR3 runs to 16 residues. The CDR3, as DNA: TGTGCCAGCAGTGACCCCGTCGGGACAGGGAATTCACCCCTCCACTTT. Translated, it gives CASSDPVGTGNSPLHF.

The chain couples TRBV7-2 to TRBJ1-1, with D perhaps TRBD1 (6 bases). This CDR3 is 14 amino acids long. The ends were cut back, 6 bases at V and 0 bases at J, with 11 bases in the middle. Germline-derived CDR1 and CDR2 are SGHTA and FQGNSA. CDR3 DNA: TGTGCCAGCAGTCACAGGGATTTGAACACTGAAGCTTTCTTT. It codes for CASSHRDLNTEAFF.